These T cell receptor beta chains were read from a single sample in a study of blood T cell repertoires in COVID-19. Using immunoSEQ multiplex PCR, the repertoire was profiled, and TCRdb retains in-frame clones only, with some absent. The sample contains some 78,000 clones, around 84% of which appear only once. Specimen: peripheral blood. The receptors derive from a man in his forties or fifties with acute or convalescent COVID-19. Each CDR3 is given with its conserved first and last residue. The D gene is left open where the match is weak. Not all rows give a size; the values are once, few, many and, for expanded clones, a class.

cdr3_length j_call d_call v_call clone_size cdr3_aa cdr3_nt
16 TRBJ2-1 TRBD2 TRBV7-2 . CASSWNSGSSYNEQFF TGTGCCAGCAGCTGGAATAGCGGGAGCTCCTACAATGAGCAGTTCTTC
15 TRBJ2-7 TRBD2 TRBV5-1 . CASSLSGLANYEQYF TGCGCCAGCAGCTTATCGGGACTAGCTAACTACGAGCAGTACTTC
13 TRBJ2-3 TRBD1 TRBV7-9 . CASPDREVDTQYF TGTGCCAGCCCGGACAGGGAAGTAGATACGCAGTATTTT
14 TRBJ1-5 TRBD1 TRBV7-6 . CASSMGQHNQPQHF TGTGCCAGCAGCATGGGACAGCACAATCAGCCCCAGCATTTT
12 TRBJ2-7 . TRBV6-1 . CASSERVLEQYF TGTGCCAGCAGTGAGCGGGTACTCGAGCAGTACTTC
13 TRBJ1-1 . TRBV19 . CASRVTENTEAFF TGTGCCAGTAGAGTGACTGAAAACACTGAAGCTTTCTTT
12 TRBJ2-7 . TRBV30 . CAWSLSSGGQYF TGTGCCTGGAGCCTGAGTAGCGGAGGGCAGTACTTC
14 TRBJ2-2 . TRBV19 . CASSIEGGTGELFF TGTGCCAGTAGTATAGAGGGGGGCACCGGGGAGCTGTTTTTT
13 TRBJ1-2 . TRBV11-3 . CASSRDGNYGYTF TGTGCCAGCAGCCGCGACGGGAACTATGGCTACACCTTC
14 TRBJ2-5 TRBD2 TRBV15 once CATSMSRGGETQYF TGTGCCACCAGCATGTCAAGGGGAGGGGAGACCCAGTACTTC
12 TRBJ1-1 TRBD1 TRBV30 . CAWSVQGEVAFF TGTGCCTGGAGTGTACAGGGGGAGGTCGCTTTCTTT
15 TRBJ2-7 TRBD1 TRBV18 . CASTASPGTGQEQYF TGTGCCAGCACCGCCTCCCCCGGGACAGGGCAGGAGCAGTACTTC
15 TRBJ2-3 . TRBV4-1 . CASSQLEGARDTQYF TGCGCCAGCAGCCAATTGGAGGGGGCTAGGGATACGCAGTATTTT
14 TRBJ1-4 TRBD1 TRBV28 . CASSSGTGNEKLFF TGTGCCAGCAGTTCCGGGACAGGGAATGAAAAACTGTTTTTT
15 TRBJ1-1 . TRBV6-5 . CASSYPPSVATEAFF TGTGCCAGCAGTTACCCCCCGTCGGTAGCAACTGAAGCTTTCTTT
15 TRBJ1-6 TRBD1 TRBV19 . CASRTAGTVNSPLHF TGTGCCAGTAGGACGGCCGGGACAGTTAATTCACCCCTCCACTTT
12 TRBJ1-4 . TRBV28 . CASSNQDEKLFF TGTGCCAGCAGTAATCAGGATGAAAAACTGTTTTTT
15 TRBJ2-6 . TRBV28 . CASSLEGGGANVLTF TGTGCCAGCAGTTTAGAGGGTGGTGGGGCCAACGTCCTGACTTTC
14 TRBJ2-5 TRBD1 TRBV7-2 . CASSSRTGSETQYF TGTGCCAGCAGCTCCCGGACAGGGTCAGAGACCCAGTACTTC
16 TRBJ2-7 . TRBV27 . CASSLSVSGVTYEQYF TGTGCCAGCAGTCTCAGCGTCTCGGGGGTAACCTACGAGCAGTACTTC
14 TRBJ2-1 TRBD2 TRBV24-1 . CATRAGGPSGEQFF TGTGCCACCAGAGCGGGAGGCCCCTCGGGTGAGCAGTTCTTC
14 TRBJ2-3 TRBD2 TRBV7-9 . CASNSGGIPDTQYF TGTGCCAGCAATAGCGGGGGGATCCCAGATACGCAGTATTTT
15 TRBJ2-7 . TRBV27 . CASSFSVGSTYEQYF TGTGCCAGCAGTTTTAGCGTTGGGAGTACCTACGAGCAGTACTTC
15 TRBJ2-2 TRBD2 TRBV7-3 . CASSPGLGNTGELFF TGTGCCAGCAGCCCGGGACTAGGAAACACCGGGGAGCTGTTTTTT
14 TRBJ1-2 . TRBV4-1 . CASSQRLGEAGYTF TGCGCCAGCAGCCAGCGGTTAGGGGAAGCTGGCTACACCTTC
15 TRBJ1-5 TRBD1 TRBV11-2 . CASSLGQGADQPQHF TGTGCCAGCAGCTTAGGACAGGGGGCTGATCAGCCCCAGCATTTT
17 TRBJ2-5 TRBD2 TRBV7-2 . CASSLEGGGGWGKTQYF TGTGCCAGCAGCTTAGAGGGCGGGGGGGGCTGGGGGAAGACCCAGTACTTC
14 TRBJ2-5 . TRBV7-9 . CASSYTRTEETQYF TGTGCCAGCAGCTACACCAGGACAGAAGAGACCCAGTACTTC
12 TRBJ1-5 . TRBV12-3/TRBV12-4 . CASSYTAEAQHF TGTGCCAGCAGTTATACCGCCGAGGCCCAGCATTTT
15 TRBJ2-2 TRBD1 TRBV2 . CASSVGQGNTGELFF TGTGCCAGCAGCGTCGGACAGGGGAACACCGGGGAGCTGTTTTTT
19 TRBJ2-1 TRBD2 TRBV15 once CATSRDLSGTSGGKNEQFF TGTGCCACCAGCAGAGATCTTTCCGGGACTAGCGGGGGGAAAAATGAGCAGTTCTTC
14 TRBJ1-1 . TRBV5-4 . CASSLKGVRTEAFF TGTGCCAGCAGCTTGAAGGGGGTTCGCACTGAAGCTTTCTTT
14 TRBJ1-2 TRBD1 TRBV30 . CAWSVTGGIGGYTF TGTGCCTGGAGTGTTACAGGGGGCATCGGTGGCTACACCTTC
22 TRBJ2-6 . TRBV14 . CASSQDYARFLPQGSGANVLTF TGTGCCAGCAGCCAAGATTACGCCCGGTTCCTCCCACAGGGTTCCGGGGCCAACGTCCTGACTTTC
19 TRBJ2-2 . TRBV11-3 . CASSYTLATTGSNTGELFF TGTGCCAGCAGCTACACCTTGGCGACTACCGGGTCAAACACCGGGGAGCTGTTTTTT
16 TRBJ1-1 TRBD1 TRBV9 . CASSVSPDRERTEAFF TGTGCCAGCAGCGTTTCCCCCGACAGGGAAAGAACTGAAGCTTTCTTT
15 TRBJ1-1 TRBD1 TRBV6-5 . CASSYSRTGDTEAFF TGTGCCAGCAGTTACTCTCGGACAGGGGACACTGAAGCTTTCTTT
13 TRBJ1-5 . TRBV24-1 . CATSDRGDQPQHF TGTGCCACCAGTGATCGCGGGGATCAGCCCCAGCATTTT
15 TRBJ1-1 TRBD1 TRBV19 . CASSISDRENTEAFF TGTGCCAGTAGTATTTCGGACAGGGAGAACACTGAAGCTTTCTTT
13 TRBJ2-5 TRBD1 TRBV9 . CASSDDREETQYF TGTGCCAGCAGCGACGACAGGGAAGAGACCCAGTACTTC
15 TRBJ2-2 . TRBV7-2 . CASSSSSRGTGELFF TGTGCCAGCAGCTCAAGTTCCCGAGGCACCGGGGAGCTGTTTTTT
14 TRBJ1-1 . TRBV11-3 . CASSSDRLNTEAFF TGTGCCAGCAGCTCGGACAGACTGAACACTGAAGCTTTCTTT
15 TRBJ2-1 TRBD2 TRBV6-5 . CASSYSPGLSNEQFF TGTGCCAGCAGTTACTCCCCGGGACTAAGCAATGAGCAGTTCTTC
16 TRBJ2-1 TRBD2 TRBV27 . CASKDLAGGPYNEQFF TGTGCCAGCAAAGATTTAGCGGGAGGGCCCTACAATGAGCAGTTCTTC
16 TRBJ2-3 . TRBV9 . CASSVAEGWGADTQYF TGTGCCAGCAGCGTAGCTGAAGGTTGGGGAGCAGATACGCAGTATTTT
15 TRBJ2-7 TRBD2 TRBV28 . CASTQPGGSSYEQYF TGTGCCAGTACCCAGCCCGGGGGGAGCTCCTACGAGCAGTACTTC
17 TRBJ2-2 . TRBV9 . CASSVSPGDGFAGELFF TGTGCCAGCAGCGTTTCCCCGGGAGACGGATTTGCCGGGGAGCTGTTTTTT
14 TRBJ1-5 . TRBV9 . CASSVGQDNQPQHF TGTGCCAGCAGCGTAGGACAGGACAATCAGCCCCAGCATTTT
15 TRBJ2-7 TRBD1 TRBV27 . CASSFETGGNYEQYF TGTGCCAGCAGTTTTGAGACAGGGGGCAACTACGAGCAGTACTTC
14 TRBJ1-2 TRBD1 TRBV19 . CASSLTGTDYGYTF TGTGCCAGTTCGCTAACCGGGACAGACTATGGCTACACCTTC
13 TRBJ2-3 . TRBV6-6 . CASSYLGADTQYF TGTGCCAGCAGTTACCTCGGGGCAGATACGCAGTATTTT
15 TRBJ1-4 . TRBV6-6 . CASGLAGITNEKLFF TGTGCCAGCGGGTTAGCAGGGATCACTAATGAAAAACTGTTTTTT
15 TRBJ1-4 . TRBV2 few CASSERRAFGEKLFF TGTGCCAGCAGTGAACGCAGGGCATTTGGTGAAAAACTGTTTTTT
15 TRBJ2-7 TRBD2 TRBV4-2 . CASSHRLAEQYEQYF TGTGCCAGCAGCCATCGACTAGCGGAGCAATACGAGCAGTACTTC